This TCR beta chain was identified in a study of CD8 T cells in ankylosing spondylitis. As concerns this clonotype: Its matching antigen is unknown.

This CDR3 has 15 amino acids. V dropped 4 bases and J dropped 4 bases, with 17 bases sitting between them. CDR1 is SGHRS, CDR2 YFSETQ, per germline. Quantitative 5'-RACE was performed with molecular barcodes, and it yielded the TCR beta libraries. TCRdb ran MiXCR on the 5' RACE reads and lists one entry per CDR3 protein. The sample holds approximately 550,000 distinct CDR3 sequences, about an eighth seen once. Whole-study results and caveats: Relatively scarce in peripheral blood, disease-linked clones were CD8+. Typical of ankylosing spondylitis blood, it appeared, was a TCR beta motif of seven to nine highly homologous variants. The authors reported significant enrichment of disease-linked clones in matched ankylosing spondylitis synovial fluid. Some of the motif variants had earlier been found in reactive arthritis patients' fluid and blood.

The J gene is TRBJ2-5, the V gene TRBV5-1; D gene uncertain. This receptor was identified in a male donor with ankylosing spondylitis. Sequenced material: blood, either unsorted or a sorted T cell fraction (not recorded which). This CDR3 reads CASSTLTLRIETQYF. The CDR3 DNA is TGCGCCAGCAGCACCCTGACACTACGCATAGAGACCCAGTACTTC.